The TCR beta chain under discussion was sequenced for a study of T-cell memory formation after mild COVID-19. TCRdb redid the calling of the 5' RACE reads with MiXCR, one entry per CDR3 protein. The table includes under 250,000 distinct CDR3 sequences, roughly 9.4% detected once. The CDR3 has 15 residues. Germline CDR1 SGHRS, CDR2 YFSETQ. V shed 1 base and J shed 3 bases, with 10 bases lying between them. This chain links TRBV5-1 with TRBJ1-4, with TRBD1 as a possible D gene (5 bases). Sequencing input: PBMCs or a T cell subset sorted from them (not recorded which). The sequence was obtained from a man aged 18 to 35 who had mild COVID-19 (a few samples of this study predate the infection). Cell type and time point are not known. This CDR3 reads CASSLLVGPNEKLFF. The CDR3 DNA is TGCGCCAGCAGCTTGCTGGTGGGGCCTAATGAAAAACTGTTTTTT.